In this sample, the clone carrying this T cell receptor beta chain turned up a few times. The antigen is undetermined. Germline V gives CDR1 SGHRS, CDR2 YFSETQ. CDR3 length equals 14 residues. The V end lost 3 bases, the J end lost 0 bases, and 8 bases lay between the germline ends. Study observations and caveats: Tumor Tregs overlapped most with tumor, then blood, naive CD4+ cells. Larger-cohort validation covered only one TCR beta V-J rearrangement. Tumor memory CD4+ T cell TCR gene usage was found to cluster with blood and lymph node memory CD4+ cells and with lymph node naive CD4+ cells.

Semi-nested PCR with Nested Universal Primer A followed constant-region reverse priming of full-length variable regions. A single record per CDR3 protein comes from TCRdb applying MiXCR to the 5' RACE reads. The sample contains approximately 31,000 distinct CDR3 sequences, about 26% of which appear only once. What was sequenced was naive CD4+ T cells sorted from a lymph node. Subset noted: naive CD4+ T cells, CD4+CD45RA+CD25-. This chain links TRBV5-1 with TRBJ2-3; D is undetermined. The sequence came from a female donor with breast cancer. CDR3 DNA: TGCGCCAGCAGCTCAAAACCTAGCACAGATACGCAGTATTTT. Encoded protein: CASSSKPSTDTQYF. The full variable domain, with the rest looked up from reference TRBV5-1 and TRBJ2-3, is KAGVTQTPRYLIKTRGQQVTLSCSPISGHRSVSWYQQTPGQGLQFLFEYFSETQRNKGNFPGRFSGRQFSNSRSEMNVSTLELGDSALYLCASSSKPSTDTQYFGPGTRLTVL.